Sequencing of this T cell receptor beta chain was carried out in a study of Ad26.COV2.S vaccination and SARS-CoV-2 variants. The overall study: A COV1001 Ad26.COV2.S trial-arm participant provided the sample.

This CDR3 is 13 amino acids long. Germline CDR1 is MNHEY and CDR2 is SVGEGT. V was clipped by 4 bases and J by 1 base, with 6 bases between them. Study outcomes and limitations: Total T cell responses were possibly underestimated by TCR breadth and depth analyses.

Documented treatment: around 19 received Ad26.COV2.S at low or high dose, single or two shots; 5 received placebo; per-sample allocation not given. Repertoires come from day 63 after the first vaccine or placebo injection. Here immunoSEQ multiplex PCR was the method, and the copy in TCRdb shows in-frame clones only, minus some. The sample has roughly 300,000 clones; approximately 86% are singletons. For this clone: Antigen: not known.

This TCR derives from a person between 18 and 65 years old who received the Ad26.COV2.S COVID-19 vaccine or a placebo. The V call is TRBV6-2 or TRBV6-3, the J call TRBJ2-3; D unresolved. The material sequenced was peripheral blood, taken in a trial of Ad26.COV2.S vaccine versus placebo. The CDR3 region is CASSFSRTDTQYF. CDR3 sequence (DNA): TGTGCCAGCAGTTTCTCCCGCACAGATACGCAGTATTTT.